Following are 5 T cell receptor beta chains from one sample sequenced in a study of blood T cell repertoires in COVID-19. Produced via immunoSEQ multiplex PCR; TCRdb's table is partial and in-frame only. Of approximately 250,000 clones in the sample, around four fifths were seen once. Sequences were obtained from peripheral blood. The receptor source for this set is a woman between 55 and 75 years old with active or convalescent COVID-19.

The genes are TRBV6-6 and TRBJ2-5, with TRBD2 matching over 7 bases. Per the germline V gene, CDR1 is MNHNY and CDR2 is SVGAGI (reference sequence). V shed 2 bases, J shed 5 bases, and the junction held 5 bases outside the gene matches. There are 14 residues in the CDR3. CDR3 residues: CASSYQRDGETQYF. The CDR3 DNA reads TGTGCCAGCAGTTACCAGCGGGACGGTGAGACCCAGTACTTC.

The chain combines TRBV6-4 with TRBJ1-2; D is perhaps TRBD1 (5 bases). Trimming stripped 3 bases from V and 4 bases from J, with 15 bases between. Germline lookup yields CDR1 MRHNA and CDR2 SNTAGT. This CDR3 spans 15 amino acids. CDR3 coding DNA: TGTGCCAGCAGTGAAACCGGGACTCGGGCCTATGGCTACACCTTC. It translates to CASSETGTRAYGYTF.

The chain links TRBV19 to TRBJ2-3; 10 bases are a match to TRBD2. The CDR3 loop spans 16 amino acids. Per the germline V gene, CDR1 is LNHDA and CDR2 is SQIVND (reference sequence). Germline trimming cut 5 bases from V and 2 bases from J; bases unmatched to any gene: 7. The CDR3 loop reads CASSVYSGGSTDTQYF. Written as DNA, the CDR3 is TGTGCCAGTAGTGTATATAGCGGGGGGTCCACAGATACGCAGTATTTT.

The V and J genes are TRBV6-5 and TRBJ1-5; maybe TRBD1 (5 bases). Germline V CDR1 and CDR2: MNHEY, SVGAGI. V lost 5 bases, J lost 5 bases, and 10 bases lay in between. CDR3 size: 13 residues. The CDR3 nucleotides read TGTGCCAGCAGTCGACAGAGTGATCAGCCCCAGCATTTT. It codes for CASSRQSDQPQHF.

V is TRBV7-2 and J is TRBJ2-3; 7 bases agree with TRBD2. Per germline, CDR1 SGHTA and CDR2 FQGNSA. With V trimmed by 5 bases and J by 3 bases, 11 bases remained unmatched. There are 16 residues in the CDR3. In DNA form, the CDR3 reads TGTGCCAGCAGCGGCTGGGCAATCGGGGGGACAGATACGCAGTATTTT. Translation: CASSGWAIGGTDTQYF.